This TCR beta chain was identified in a study of blood T cells in healthy people across ages. Overall study results and limits: The long-lived group displayed more naive CD4+ cells, plus higher diversity, than the aged donors did.

Together with a sample-barcoded 5' primer, a J-beta primer mix was included in a second PCR lasting about 7 to 11 cycles. At least 3 million CDR3-containing paired-end reads were obtained per sample. TCRdb analysed the 5' RACE reads with MiXCR anew, one entry per CDR3 protein. The table records fewer than 2,000,000 distinct CDR3 sequences, 39% of them present only once. This CDR3 is 13 amino acids long. V was clipped by 1 base and J by 7 bases, with 10 bases between them. Germline V gives CDR1 SGHTA, CDR2 FQGTGA. Notes on this clonotype: What it recognizes is unknown.

The sequenced sample consisted of blood. This TCR was recovered from a human donor in good health. V and J are TRBV7-3 and TRBJ1-1; the D is unclear. CDR3 amino acids: CASSLNRQDEAFF. In nucleotides, the CDR3 is TGTGCCAGCAGCTTAAATCGGCAGGATGAAGCTTTCTTT.